This TCR beta chain stems from a study of technical replicates of blood from several donors. Between the trimmed V and J ends, which lost 4 bases and 0 bases, there was a span of 13 bases. The CDR3 is 16 residues long. Germline CDR1 is WSHSY and CDR2 is SAAADI. TCRdb keeps only in-frame clones here, not all; method: immunoSEQ multiplex PCR. The sample shows fewer than 95,000 clones, approximately 95% of them seen only once. V and J are TRBV10-2 and TRBJ2-1; D not certain. Source material: T cells isolated from PBMCs. This clonotype originated in a human donor in good health. The CDR3 is CASSVQRSSSYNEQFF. As DNA, the CDR3 is TGCGCCAGCAGTGTCCAGCGCTCGAGCTCCTACAATGAGCAGTTCTTC.